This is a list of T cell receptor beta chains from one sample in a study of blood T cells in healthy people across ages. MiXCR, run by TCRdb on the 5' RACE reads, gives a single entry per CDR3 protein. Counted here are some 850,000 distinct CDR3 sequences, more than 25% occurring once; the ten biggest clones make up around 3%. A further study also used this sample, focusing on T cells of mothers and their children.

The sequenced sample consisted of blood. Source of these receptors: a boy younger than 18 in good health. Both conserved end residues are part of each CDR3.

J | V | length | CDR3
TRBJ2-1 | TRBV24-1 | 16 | CATSDADRGGYNEQFF
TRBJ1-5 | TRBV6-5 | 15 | CASRRDRDGFQPQHF
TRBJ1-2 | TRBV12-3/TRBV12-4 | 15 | CASSSLTFEVGIYTF
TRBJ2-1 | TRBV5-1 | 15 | CASSTTSGIYNEQFF
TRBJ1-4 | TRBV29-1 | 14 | CSVDRGYTAEKLFF
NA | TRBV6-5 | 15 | CASSYTTSFGETQYF
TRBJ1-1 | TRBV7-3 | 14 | CASSTGQGTTEAFF
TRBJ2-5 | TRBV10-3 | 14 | CAISATGGKETQYF
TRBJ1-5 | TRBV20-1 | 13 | CSASGQLNQPQHF
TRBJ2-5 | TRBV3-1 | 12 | CASSHGWETQYF
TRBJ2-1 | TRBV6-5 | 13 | CASSPRPPAEQFF
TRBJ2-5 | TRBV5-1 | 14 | CASSRTSGAQTQYF
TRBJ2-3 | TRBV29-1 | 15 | CSVEDPERSTDTQYF
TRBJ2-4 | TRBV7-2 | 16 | CASSLEVGLAKNIQYF
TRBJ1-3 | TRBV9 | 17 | CASSVLAVGASGNTIYF
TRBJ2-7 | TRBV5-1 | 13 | CASSLEIEYEQYF
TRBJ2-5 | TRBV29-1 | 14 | CSVDVQGSLETQYF
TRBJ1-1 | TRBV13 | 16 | CASSSRIKGMNTEAFF
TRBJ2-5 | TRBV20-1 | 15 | CSATLAGPRQETQYF
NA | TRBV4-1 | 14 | CASSPQDDTYEQYF
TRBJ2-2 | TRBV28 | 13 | CASSPWATGELFF
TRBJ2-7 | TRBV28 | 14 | CASSFPYLRYEQYF
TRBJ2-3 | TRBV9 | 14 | CASSVVSGTDTQYF
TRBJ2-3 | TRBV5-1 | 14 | CASSLAGRTDTQYF
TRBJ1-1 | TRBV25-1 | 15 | CASSDPGLGNTEAFF
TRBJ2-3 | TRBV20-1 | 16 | CSARDAAGGESDTQYF
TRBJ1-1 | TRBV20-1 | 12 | CSASVRNTEAFF
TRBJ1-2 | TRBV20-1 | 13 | CSARDSADYGYTF
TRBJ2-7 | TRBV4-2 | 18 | CASSQELPRAGVIYEQYF
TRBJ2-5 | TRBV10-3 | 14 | CAISAEGGQETQYF
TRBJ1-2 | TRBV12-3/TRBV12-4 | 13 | CASSFREGTSYTF